This T cell receptor beta chain was recovered during a study of shared clonotypes between healthy human individuals. The naive CD8 subset, CD45RO-negative cells positively selected for CCR7, excluded terminally differentiated effector memory CD45RA+ cells. The protocol was immunoSEQ multiplex PCR, while the TCRdb copy is restricted to in-frame clones and leaves out a portion. The sample carries roughly 2.1 million clones, 85% to 95% recorded once. The sequenced sample was naive CD8+ T cells from PBMCs. The TCR originated in a man in his late teens or twenties in good health. Some clones in this sample may be carry-over from other donors' samples.

The CDR3 protein is CASSLRQLGRETQYF. DNA of the CDR3: TGTGCCAGCAGTTTACGACAGCTAGGGAGGGAGACCCAGTACTTC. This chain connects TRBV28 to TRBJ2-5; D might be TRBD2 (6 bases). Germline V lookup: CDR1 MDHEN, CDR2 SYDVKM. Trimming took 2 bases from V and 5 from J, leaving 15 bases between them. The CDR3 length is 15 residues.